Listed here is a single T cell receptor (beta chain). The record originates from a study of blood T cell repertoires in COVID-19. Study context: Both acute and convalescent COVID-19 samples were obtained from the United States, Italy and Spain.

CDR3 size: 16 residues. V lost 5 bases and J lost 9; bases outside the gene matches: 16. Germline CDR1 is SGHAT and CDR2 is FQNNGV. TCRdb's table, derived via immunoSEQ multiplex PCR, lists solely in-frame clones and lacks some. The sample includes tens of thousands of clones, 85% to 90% of them seen just once. The TCR sequence derives from a man aged 50 to 60 with acute or convalescent COVID-19. The V call is TRBV11-2, the J call TRBJ2-1; 7 bases fit TRBD2. The sequencing sample was made of peripheral blood. Here the CDR3 reads CASSHQKMGGTREQFF. The CDR3 DNA is TGTGCCAGCAGCCACCAGAAAATGGGGGGGACCCGTGAGCAGTTCTTC.